A single sample is the source of the 10 T cell receptor beta chains below, sequenced in a study of blood T cell repertoires in COVID-19. The table came from immunoSEQ multiplex PCR; TCRdb's copy has only in-frame clones and leaves some out. The sample includes some 150,000 clones, approximately 80% of them seen just once. Material for sequencing was PBMCs or T cells enriched from blood (not recorded which). The receptors originated from a middle-aged man who had recovered from COVID-19.

This clone was found once. The rearrangement links TRBV5-1 to TRBJ1-5; D gene ambiguous. This CDR3 region has 15 residues. Per germline, CDR1 SGHRS and CDR2 YFSETQ. V was trimmed by 0 bases and J by 4 bases, leaving 11 bases between them. The CDR3, as DNA: TGCGCCAGCAGCTTGGAAAGTGGGAGTAATCAGCCCCAGCATTTT. Protein: CASSLESGSNQPQHF.

This chain connects TRBV7-2 to TRBJ2-2; TRBD2 agrees at 9 bases. CDR3 size: 16 residues. Per germline, CDR1 SGHTA and CDR2 FQGNSA. V was pared by 3 bases and J by 7 bases, with 9 bases of the junction left unmatched. Here the CDR3 DNA reads TGTGCCAGCAGCTTGGCGGGGGGGCCGGGGGGCGGGGAGCTGTTTTTT. Translating gives CASSLAGGPGGGELFF. The complete variable domain, with remaining parts taken from reference TRBV7-2 and TRBJ2-2, reads GAGVSQSPSNKVTEKGKDVELRCDPISGHTALYWYRQSLGQGLEFLIYFQGNSAPDKSGLPSDRFSAERTGGSVSTLTIQRTQQEDSAVYLCASSLAGGPGGGELFFGEGSRLTVL.

This chain joins TRBV11-2 and TRBJ1-1; 8 bases map to TRBD1. The CDR3 contains 15 residues. The germline V gene encodes CDR1 SGHAT and CDR2 FQNNGV. Trimming removed 0 bases from V and 6 bases from J; junction bases left unmatched: 6. Here the CDR3 DNA reads TGTGCCAGCAGCTTAGAGACAGGGGCCCACTCTGAAGCTTTCTTT. This codes for CASSLETGAHSEAFF.

This clone was seen once. The CDR3 nucleotides are TGTGCCAGCAGTTCACTCGCCGAGGGGGGGGGTTTTAAAGCTTTCTTT. It specifies CASSSLAEGGGFKAFF. The chain joins TRBV6-6 to TRBJ1-1; TRBD1 is a possible D gene (6 bases). CDR1 and CDR2 (germline): MNHNY, SVGAGI (reference sequence). The CDR3 is 16 residues long. V shed 4 bases and J shed 9 bases, with 24 bases lying between them.

The rearrangement links TRBV10-1 to TRBJ1-4, with a weak D call TRBD1 (6 bases). The V end lost 3 bases, the J end lost 6 bases, and 14 bases lay between the germline ends. Germline lookup yields CDR1 WNHNN and CDR2 SYGVQD (reference sequence). This CDR3 region has 15 residues. The CDR3 loop is CASSDPQGSDEKLFF. The CDR3 DNA follows: TGCGCCAGCAGTGACCCACAGGGTTCCGATGAAAAACTGTTTTTT.

This clone is a singleton in its sample. J is TRBJ1-1 and V is TRBV6-2 or TRBV6-3; TRBD1 matches 8 bases. Germline trimming cut 4 bases from V and 7 bases from J; bases unmatched to any gene: 11. Germline loops: CDR1 MNHEY, CDR2 SVGEGT. CDR3 length: 15 residues. DNA for the CDR3: TGTGCCAGCAGTTCCGGACAGGGTACGTACCATGAAGCTTTCTTT. It codes for CASSSGQGTYHEAFF.

Here the CDR3 reads CASSISGTSSSGNTIYF. The DNA of the CDR3 is TGCGCCAGCAGCATCTCCGGGACATCCAGCTCTGGAAACACCATATATTTT. The chain recombines TRBV5-1 with TRBJ1-3; the D gene is possibly TRBD1 (6 bases). Trimming stripped 4 bases from V and 0 bases from J, with 17 bases between. Germline-derived CDR1 and CDR2 are SGHRS and YFSETQ. This CDR3 spans 17 amino acids.

The J gene is TRBJ1-2, the V gene TRBV5-1; D remains unclear. The V and J ends lost 7 bases and 8 bases respectively, with 18 bases between them. This CDR3 comprises 13 residues. Germline-derived CDR1 and CDR2 are SGHRS and YFSETQ. CDR3 amino acids: CASGGLVGSGYTF. The DNA of the CDR3 is TGCGCCAGCGGAGGGTTAGTTGGTAGCGGCTACACCTTC.

The rearrangement joins TRBV28 to TRBJ2-6; D gene ambiguous. The CDR3 totals 15 residues. Germline loops: CDR1 MDHEN, CDR2 SYDVKM. V lost 6 bases to trimming and J lost 0 bases, with 9 bases between them. The CDR3 bases are TGTGCCAGCAGGCCACAGAGCTCTGGGGCCAACGTCCTGACTTTC. Translating it yields CASRPQSSGANVLTF. Full variable domain (rest looked up from reference TRBV28 and TRBJ2-6): DVKVTQSSRYLVKRTGEKVFLECVQDMDHENMFWYRQDPGLGLRLIYFSYDVKMKEKGDIPEGYSVSREKKERFSLILESASTNQTSMYLCASRPQSSGANVLTFGAGSRLTVL.

The chain is built from TRBV18 and TRBJ2-3; 15 bases map to TRBD2. The CDR3 sequence is 19 residues long. V lost 0 bases and J lost 4; bases outside the gene matches: 8. Germline-derived CDR1 and CDR2 are KGHSH and LQKENI. For the CDR3, the DNA is TGTGCCAGCTCACCACCGGGACTAGCGGGGGGCCGGGGCGCAGATACGCAGTATTTT. The encoded protein is CASSPPGLAGGRGADTQYF. The complete variable domain, with remaining parts taken from reference TRBV18 and TRBJ2-3, reads NAGVMQNPRHLVRRRGQEARLRCSPMKGHSHVYWYRQLPEEGLKFMVYLQKENIIDESGMPKERFSAEFPKEGPSILRIQQVVRGDSAAYFCASSPPGLAGGRGADTQYFGPGTRLTVL.